Shown below are 11 T cell receptor beta chains from a single sample sequenced in a study of cytomegalovirus exposure and HLA in healthy donors. PCR amplification relied on 60 Vbeta primers (plus 13 Jbeta primers). Some clones are missing from TCRdb's copy, which holds only in-frame ones; the method was immunoSEQ multiplex PCR. This table has some 42,000 clones, 50% appearing once. What was sequenced was PBMCs. The receptor set was obtained from a human donor in good health.

The chain has TRBV15 and TRBJ1-2, with D possibly TRBD1 on 5 matching bases. V dropped 1 base and J dropped 8 bases, with 8 bases sitting between them. CDR3 length: 12 amino acids. In germline, CDR1 is LNHNV, CDR2 YYDKDF (reference sequence). DNA of the CDR3: TGTGCCACCAGCAGAGGGTCAGGGGGCTACACCTTC. Translation gives CATSRGSGGYTF.

CDR3 protein: CASRPGGSNTEAFF. DNA of the CDR3: TGTGCCAGCAGGCCAGGGGGATCGAACACTGAAGCTTTCTTT. The chain uses TRBV6-5 and TRBJ1-1, with 7 bases matching TRBD1. Trimming at V came to 6 bases and at J to 1 base, leaving 5 bases not matched to a gene. This CDR3 spans 14 amino acids. Germline V gene sequence: CDR1 MNHEY, CDR2 SVGAGI.

The chain links TRBV30 to TRBJ1-5; TRBD1 is a possible D gene (6 bases). V was pared by 4 bases and J by 0 bases, with 13 bases between. CDR1 is GTSNPN, CDR2 SVGIG, per germline (reference sequence). The CDR3 spans 15 residues. The CDR3 here is CAWTGQSYSNQPQHF. The DNA for the CDR3 is TGTGCCTGGACCGGACAGAGTTATAGCAATCAGCCCCAGCATTTT. The full variable domain, completed using reference TRBV30 and TRBJ1-5, is SQTIHQWPATLVQPVGSPLSLECTVEGTSNPNLYWYRQAAGRGLQLLFYSVGIGQISSEVPQNLSASRPQDRQFILSSKKLLLSDSGFYLCAWTGQSYSNQPQHFGDGTRLSIL.

The V call is TRBV6-5, the J call TRBJ1-1; D is unclear. This CDR3 is built from 12 residues. Germline values: CDR1 MNHEY, CDR2 SVGAGI. V shed 0 bases and J shed 10 bases, with 9 bases lying between them. CDR3 in amino acids: CASSYSLEVAFF. For the CDR3, the DNA is TGTGCCAGCAGTTACTCTCTGGAGGTAGCTTTCTTT.

This clone turned up a few times. The CDR3 loop reads CASSLGQGWSPLHF. The CDR3 coding sequence is TGTGCCAGCAGTCTAGGGCAGGGGTGGTCACCCCTCCACTTT. The rearrangement joins TRBV6-1 to TRBJ1-6; D is perhaps TRBD1 (6 bases). Germline assignment: CDR1 MNHNS and CDR2 SASEGT. The CDR3 is made up of 14 amino acids. V was shortened by 5 bases and J by 10 bases, with 15 bases between the two germline ends.

The chain links TRBV11-3 to TRBJ2-3; 12 bases line up with TRBD2. The CDR3 extends over 13 amino acids. Germline V gives CDR1 SGHNT, CDR2 YENEEA. V was pared by 5 bases and J by 13 bases, with 7 bases of the junction left unmatched. CDR3 region: CASSPRTSGEEYF. CDR3 DNA sequence: TGTGCCAGCAGCCCGCGGACTAGCGGGGAGGAGTATTTT. Supplemented by reference TRBV11-3 and TRBJ2-3, the full variable domain reads EAGVVQSPRYKIIEKKQPVAFWCNPISGHNTLYWYLQNLGQGPELLIRYENEEAVDDSQLPKDRFSAERLKGVDSTLKIQPAELGDSAVYLCASSPRTSGEEYFGPGTRLTVL.

The gene calls are TRBV7-3 and TRBJ2-1, with D hard to call. Germline CDR1 is SGHTA and CDR2 is FQGTGA. V dropped 4 bases and J dropped 6 bases, with 10 bases sitting between them. The CDR3 loop spans 13 amino acids. The CDR3 nucleotides read TGTGCCAGCAGCTCCGAGATGTTCAATGAGCAGTTCTTC. Translating it yields CASSSEMFNEQFF.

The chain is built from TRBV5-6 and TRBJ2-7, with 7 bases aligning to TRBD1. Unmatched junction bases numbered 4, after V lost 1 base and J lost 6 bases. Looked up from germline, CDR1 is SGHDT and CDR2 is YYEEEE. The CDR3 has 13 residues. The CDR3 sequence: CASSLPYRGEQYF. CDR3 bases: TGTGCCAGCAGCTTGCCCTACAGGGGCGAGCAGTACTTC.

The V and J genes are TRBV15 and TRBJ2-7; no clear D. Germline V gene data show CDR1 as LNHNV and CDR2 as YYDKDF (reference sequence). V was cut by 4 bases and J by 5 bases, with 6 bases left in between. This CDR3 is built from 11 residues. CDR3 DNA: TGTGCCACCAGCATCCGTGACGAGCAGTACTTC. Encoded protein: CATSIRDEQYF.

This chain connects TRBV9 to TRBJ2-7, with TRBD2 matching over 10 bases. With 4 bases clipped from V and 7 bases from J, the junction kept 8 bases outside the gene matches. CDR3 length: 14 residues. Germline CDR1 SGDLS, CDR2 YYNGEE. CDR3 sequence reads: CASSPTTSGWEQYF. CDR3 in DNA: TGTGCCAGCAGCCCGACGACTAGCGGGTGGGAGCAGTACTTC. Variable domain in full (rest from reference TRBV9 and TRBJ2-7): DSGVTQTPKHLITATGQRVTLRCSPRSGDLSVYWYQQSLDQGLQFLIQYYNGEERAKGNILERFSAQQFPDLHSELNLSSLELGDSALYFCASSPTTSGWEQYFGPGTRLTVT.

The V call is TRBV7-2, the J call TRBJ1-2; D is unresolved. CDR1 SGHTA and CDR2 FQGNSA come from the germline V gene. There are 15 residues in the CDR3. Trimming stripped 5 bases from V and 3 bases from J, with 16 bases between. CDR3 loop: CASSPGLFGDYGYTF. The CDR3 DNA is TGTGCCAGCAGCCCCGGACTTTTCGGGGACTATGGCTACACCTTC. The full variable domain, in which reference TRBV7-2 and TRBJ1-2 provide the parts outside the CDR3, is GAGVSQSPSNKVTEKGKDVELRCDPISGHTALYWYRQSLGQGLEFLIYFQGNSAPDKSGLPSDRFSAERTGGSVSTLTIQRTQQEDSAVYLCASSPGLFGDYGYTFGSGTRLTVV.